One T cell receptor beta chain is described in this entry. The sample holds a few counts of this clonotype. This receptor's antigen is unknown. Per-base quality was not reported, and no clone a single base away is much larger than it. This sample is part of a study of human T cells and chemical hapten exposure (dated by TCRdb to the early 2020s). As for the study more broadly: For sensitization, 2% DPC in acetone was applied to a roughly 2 cm by roughly 2 cm area of upper inner arm skin. Throughout the study period of roughly five months, patients also received therapeutic DPC doses to the scalp every week. Blood for TCR sequencing was provided by twenty-nine alopecia patients at one to four time points (pre-sensitization, 2, 6 and 24 weeks). The mostly female patient cohort included alopecia areata with under or over 50% scalp involvement, alopecia totalis and alopecia universalis. Blood was sampled from patients pre-sensitization (week 0) and at 2, 6 and about 24 weeks after DPC sensitization. Libraries were pooled for sequencing, and variation in per-sample TCR yields was attributed mainly to small differences in library volumes within the pool. The study tracked peripheral blood TCR repertoire changes in vivo during primary and secondary sensitization to the hapten diphenylcyclopropenone (DPC) in alopecia patients. Patch testing was done on the upper back using Finn chambers containing 0.01% DPC, and results were scored after 6 days according to International Contact Dermatitis Research Group standards. Study-wide conclusions, independent of this receptor: Patch test score was positively correlated with the number of PT1 expanded TCRs, with significance at thresholds 8, 16 and 32 but not at 4. Compared with pre-sensitization or healthy control sets, expanded TCRs formed significantly more large CDR3 similarity clusters, which is consistent with antigen-driven responses. No change with DPC sensitization was found in the number of TCRs above 1 in 1000 frequency, and no evidence of global repertoire structure alterations was found. After repeated subsampling, the strength of the expansion versus patch-test correlation and the threshold at which it became significant changed. All patients had alopecia, a presumed autoimmune disease, so their immune response might differ from that of healthy individuals.

Reading the label with the study, this specimen's time point is: patch test 1, 2 weeks after DPC sensitization. Taken with the paper, the label for treatment or condition translates to: therapeutic diphenylcyclopropenone sensitization with weekly scalp DPC. At every patch-test visit, the blood draw took place before the patch test was put on. Patients were eligible if aged 18 to 70, diagnosed with alopecia and judged suitable for DPC therapy, and pregnant patients were excluded. Total RNA was isolated from unfractionated whole blood collected in Tempus Blood RNA tubes. Receptors were amplified or captured by RACE. The run used a NextSeq 500. During library preparation, unique molecular identifiers were attached to individual cDNA molecules so that TCRs could be counted in a quantitative, reproducible way. Both TCR alpha and TCR beta chains were sequenced from each blood RNA sample. Under the source paper's analysis protocol: The median number of TCRs per sample was around 100,000, ranging from roughly 23,224 to 690,600. The Decombinator software suite was used to annotate the V, J and CDR3 of the TCR reads. For the PS versus PT1 abundance plots, all samples were subsampled to the same number of TCRs (28,000). Expanded TCRs were defined as absent before sensitization and observed at least eight times at the 2-week time point. TCRdb reworked the public reads: Q25 trimming with fastp, MiXCR clone assembly, productive beta chains retained. A single entry per CDR3 protein holds the most common genes and DNA from its merged rows. The V and J calls shown here were made by TCRdb, not taken from the authors' results. This sample comprises tens of thousands of distinct CDR3 sequences, around 10% of them detected only once. The ten largest clones represent 1.1% to 1.5% of the sample.

This clonotype was obtained from a woman in her 50s with alopecia areata. Some clones in this sample may be carry-over from other donors' samples. Sequences were derived from whole blood, sampled in connection with sensitization to the hapten diphenylcyclopropenone (DPC).

The DNA sequence is given as TGTGCCAGTCGAGGCGGGGAGCTGTTTTTT. It codes for CASRGGELFF. The sequence is built from TRBV6-2 or TRBV6-3 and TRBJ2-2; there is no confident call for the D gene. V was cut back by 9 bases and J by 7 bases, leaving a gap of 6 bases between them. The CDR3 runs 10 residues from the cysteine to the phenylalanine. Only the CDR3 part of the read is kept: 30 bases, read in frame from the first base. The germline V gene supplies CDR1 MNHEY and CDR2 SVGEGT.